These T cell receptor beta chains were read from a single sample in a study of shared clonotypes between healthy human individuals. The repertoire was sequenced with immunoSEQ multiplex PCR; TCRdb's copy has only in-frame clones and lacks some. The table shows 520,000 or so clones, with 60% to 85% occurring only once. Material for sequencing was PBMCs. These receptor sequences come from a middle-aged woman in good health. Some clones in this sample may be carry-over from other donors' samples. The CDR3 runs from the conserved cysteine through the conserved F or W.

>15|TRBV27|TRBJ1-1
CASSPWTGRVAEAFF
>17|TRBV23-1|TRBJ2-1
CASSQSLVRGSYNEQFF
>13|TRBV5-5|TRBJ1-5
CASSLAPNQPQHF
>15|TRBV27|TRBJ1-4
CASSSLLATNEKLFF
>15|TRBV4-2|TRBJ2-7
CASSQDLEGAREQYF
>15|TRBV6-5|TRBJ2-5
CASRSFGGAGETQYF
>15|TRBV2|TRBJ1-2
CASSLNRVRNYGYTF
>15|TRBV6-1|TRBJ2-5
CASRPGQGTSETQYF
>13|TRBV28|TRBJ1-3
CASPDRVGNTIYF
>13|TRBV5-4|TRBJ2-1
CASPSGASNEQFF
>15|TRBV6-5|TRBJ2-7
CASSTDRGLRYEQYF
>14|TRBV11-1|TRBJ2-1
CASSYRQGYNEQFF
>14|TRBV6-6|TRBJ2-3
CASSYEAGADTQYF
>13|TRBV2|TRBJ2-1
CASSESGDNEQFF
>15|TRBV4-3|TRBJ2-1
CASSQDSAGVNEQFF
>15|TRBV7-8|TRBJ1-5
CASSSWTGANQPQHF
>16|TRBV6-5|TRBJ2-5
CASSYGLAGERETQYF
>15|TRBV5-1|TRBJ1-1
CASSSGGDLWTEAFF
>11|TRBV20-1|TRBJ2-1
CSARANNEQFF